This T cell receptor (beta chain) was obtained from a study of tumor and adjacent non-tumor tissue in lung cancer. The wider study: The patients, around 10 men and four to six women, were about 30 to 85 with stage I to III disease.

The CDR3 length is 15 residues. From germline, CDR1 is PRHDT and CDR2 FYEKMQ (reference sequence). The library came from three nested PCR rounds adapted from ARM-PCR protocols. TCRdb re-called the multiplex PCR reads with MiXCR, one entry per CDR3 protein. The sample yields tens of thousands of distinct CDR3 sequences, approximately 70% seen once. RNA was extracted from bulk tissue without any cell sorting. Between August and November 2014, newly diagnosed, chemotherapy-naive lung cancer patients underwent thoracic surgery in China. To note about this clonotype: The junction and the germline gene differ at one end; a read error may be behind it.

V and J are TRBV13 and TRBJ2-6, with no clear D. The clonotype was recovered from a man in his sixties with non-small cell lung cancer. Sequencing was performed on lung tumor tissue. The CDR3 nucleotides are TGTGCCAGCAGCCCTTTATCCTCTGGGACCAACGTCCTGACTTTC. Its translation: CASSPLSSGTNVLTF.